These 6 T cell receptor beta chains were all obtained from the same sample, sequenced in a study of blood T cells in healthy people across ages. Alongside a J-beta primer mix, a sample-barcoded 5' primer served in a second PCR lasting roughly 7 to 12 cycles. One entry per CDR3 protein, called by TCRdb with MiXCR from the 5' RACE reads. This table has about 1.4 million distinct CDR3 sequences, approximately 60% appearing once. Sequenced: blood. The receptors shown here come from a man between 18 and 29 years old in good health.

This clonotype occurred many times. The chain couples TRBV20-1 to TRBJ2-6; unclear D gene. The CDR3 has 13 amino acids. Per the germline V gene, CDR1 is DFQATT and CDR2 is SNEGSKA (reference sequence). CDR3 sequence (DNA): TGCAGCGCTCGAAGCTCTGGGGCCAACGTCCTGACTTTC. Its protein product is CSARSSGANVLTF.

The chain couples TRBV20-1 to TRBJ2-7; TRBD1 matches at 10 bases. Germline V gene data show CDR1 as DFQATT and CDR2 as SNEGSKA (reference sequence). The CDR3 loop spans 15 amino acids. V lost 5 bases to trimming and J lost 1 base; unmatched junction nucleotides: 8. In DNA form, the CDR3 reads TGCAGTGCTCAGTCCCGACAGGGGGCTTCCTACGAGCAGTACTTC. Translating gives CSAQSRQGASYEQYF.

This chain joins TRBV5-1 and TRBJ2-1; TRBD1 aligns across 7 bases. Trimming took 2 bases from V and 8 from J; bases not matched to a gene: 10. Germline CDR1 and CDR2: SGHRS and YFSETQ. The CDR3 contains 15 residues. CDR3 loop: CASSFSGQVLDEQFF. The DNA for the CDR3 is TGCGCCAGCAGCTTTTCAGGACAGGTACTCGATGAGCAGTTCTTC.

CDR3 in amino acids: CSYGFQETQYF. The CDR3 bases are TGCAGCTACGGCTTCCAAGAGACCCAGTACTTC. The chain joins TRBV20-1 to TRBJ2-5; D remains unclear. The CDR3 is 11 amino acids. From germline, CDR1 is DFQATT and CDR2 SNEGSKA (reference sequence).

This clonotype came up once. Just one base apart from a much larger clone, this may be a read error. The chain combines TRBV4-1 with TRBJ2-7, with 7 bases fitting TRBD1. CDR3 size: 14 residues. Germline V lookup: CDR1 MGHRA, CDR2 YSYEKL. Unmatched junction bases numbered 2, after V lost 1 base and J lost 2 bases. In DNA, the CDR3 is TGCGCCAGCAGCCAAGGGGGACAGACCTACGAGCAGTACTTC. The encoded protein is CASSQGGQTYEQYF.

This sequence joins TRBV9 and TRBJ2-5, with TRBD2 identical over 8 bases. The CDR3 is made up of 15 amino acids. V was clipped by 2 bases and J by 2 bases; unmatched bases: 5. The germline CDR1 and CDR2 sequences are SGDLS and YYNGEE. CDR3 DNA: TGTGCCAGCAGCGTTGCGGGGGGCCTACAAGAGACCCAGTACTTC. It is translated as CASSVAGGLQETQYF.